Each of the 20 T cell receptor beta chains below was sequenced from the same sample in a study of post-analysis software for immune sequencing data. Unique molecular identifiers tagged the TCR beta cDNA libraries. TCRdb processed the PCR reads anew with MiXCR; each CDR3 protein has one entry. The sample carries about 500,000 distinct CDR3 sequences, approximately 46% recorded once. Their recognized antigens are unknown. Findings of the study overall: Five or six TRBV segments, TRBV5-6, TRBV5-1 and TRBV20-1 among them, were found more frequent in patients than controls.

The material sequenced was blood. These receptors were taken from a girl between 10 and 17 years old with multiple sclerosis.

The CDR3 is CSARDPSSFSGQFF. Here the CDR3 DNA reads TGCAGTGCTAGAGATCCGAGTAGCTTTAGTGGGCAGTTCTTC. The V gene is TRBV20-1, the J gene TRBJ2-1, with D uncertain. The V and J ends lost 0 bases and 12 bases respectively, with 18 bases between them. The CDR3 sequence is 14 residues long. Germline lookup yields CDR1 DFQATT and CDR2 SNEGSKA (reference sequence).

The chain has TRBV7-9 and TRBJ2-7; no firm D call. V was pared by 5 bases and J by 3 bases, with 8 bases between. Germline lookup yields CDR1 SEHNR and CDR2 FQNEAQ (reference sequence). The CDR3 is 12 amino acids. The CDR3 nucleotides are TGTGCCAGCAGCAAAGTTGTCTACGAGCAGTACTTC. Protein sequence: CASSKVVYEQYF. Combining the CDR3 with reference TRBV7-9 and TRBJ2-7 gives the whole variable domain DTGVSQNPRHKITKRGQNVTFRCDPISEHNRLYWYRQTLGQGPEFLTYFQNEAQLEKSRLLSDRFSAERPKGSFSTLEIQRTEQGDSAMYLCASSKVVYEQYFGPGTRLTVT.

The V gene is TRBV29-1, the J gene TRBJ2-1, with D unresolved. Looked up from germline, CDR1 is SQVTM and CDR2 is ANQGSEA. Trimming stripped 4 bases from V and 0 bases from J, with 10 bases between. The CDR3 sequence is 14 residues long. The CDR3 here is CSVASTYSYNEQFF. The CDR3 DNA is TGCAGCGTTGCGTCTACCTACTCCTACAATGAGCAGTTCTTC.

This clonotype was recorded a few times. V usage is TRBV20-1 and J usage is TRBJ2-3, with D unclear. V dropped 2 bases and J dropped 4 bases, with 10 bases sitting between them. This CDR3 contains 13 residues. The germline gives CDR1 DFQATT, CDR2 SNEGSKA (reference sequence). DNA for the CDR3: TGCAGTGCTAGACCGTCGCTCCCAGATACGCAGTATTTT. Translated, it gives CSARPSLPDTQYF.

This chain connects TRBV11-2 to TRBJ2-1; the match to TRBD2 covers 15 bases. This CDR3 has 16 residues. The trim removed 4 bases at V and 7 bases at J, leaving 5 bases unmatched. CDR1 is SGHAT, CDR2 FQNNGV, per germline. The CDR3 DNA follows: TGTGCCAGCAGCTGGACTAGCGGGAGGGCCGGGAATGAGCAGTTCTTC. Translation: CASSWTSGRAGNEQFF.

This clonotype was counted between two and nine times. The V call is TRBV10-2, the J call TRBJ2-7; tentatively, D is TRBD1 (6 bases). The CDR3 totals 14 residues. The germline gives CDR1 WSHSY, CDR2 SAAADI. Trimming took off 7 bases at V and 1 base at J, with 14 bases between the two ends. DNA of the CDR3: TGCGCCAGCACCTACTCCCAGGGGTCCTACGAGCAGTACTTC. This codes for CASTYSQGSYEQYF.

The V and J genes are TRBV7-9 and TRBJ2-6; weak D call: TRBD2 (7 bases). CDR3 size: 17 residues. The germline CDR1 and CDR2 sequences are SEHNR and FQNEAQ (reference sequence). Trimming removed 4 bases at V and 0 bases at J, with 13 bases between. The CDR3 loop reads CASSSKGGGSGANVLTF. CDR3 bases: TGTGCCAGCAGCTCCAAGGGAGGGGGCTCTGGGGCCAACGTCCTGACTTTC. The full variable domain, rest sourced from reference TRBV7-9 and TRBJ2-6, is DTGVSQNPRHKITKRGQNVTFRCDPISEHNRLYWYRQTLGQGPEFLTYFQNEAQLEKSRLLSDRFSAERPKGSFSTLEIQRTEQGDSAMYLCASSSKGGGSGANVLTFGAGSRLTVL.

The chain links TRBV2 to TRBJ2-7, with a possible D match to TRBD2 (7 bases). CDR3 length: 14 amino acids. V lost 8 bases and J 3 bases, leaving 17 bases between the germline ends. Germline loops: CDR1 SNHLY, CDR2 FYNNEI. The CDR3 sequence: CASSFGGLDYEQYF. In DNA, the CDR3 is TGTGCCAGCTCCTTCGGGGGGCTCGACTACGAGCAGTACTTC.

The chain recombines TRBV12-3 or TRBV12-4 with TRBJ2-1; D remains ambiguous. The CDR3 is made up of 14 amino acids. V shed 1 base and J shed 5 bases, with 9 bases lying between them. This CDR3 is CASSLVLGHNEQFF. For the CDR3, the DNA is TGTGCCAGCAGTTTAGTCCTAGGACACAATGAGCAGTTCTTC.

This clonotype was seen more than once but under ten times. This sequence joins TRBV20-1 and TRBJ2-1; D gene unclear. Per the germline V gene, CDR1 is DFQATT and CDR2 is SNEGSKA (reference sequence). V lost 2 bases and J 0 bases, leaving 11 bases between the germline ends. The CDR3 runs 15 residues. This chain's CDR3 is CSARPYSSSYNEQFF. The CDR3 DNA is TGCAGTGCTAGACCCTACTCGAGCTCCTACAATGAGCAGTTCTTC.

Note on this clonotype: The junction does not match germline at one end; this may be a read error. The chain uses TRBV29-1 and TRBJ2-5, with D perhaps TRBD1 (5 bases). The CDR3 runs to 12 residues. Germline assignment: CDR1 SQVTM and CDR2 ANQGSEA. CDR3 protein: CSVAPGQGTQYF. The DNA of the CDR3 is TGCAGCGTTGCCCCAGGACAAGGGACCCAGTACTTC.

The chain carries TRBV10-3 and TRBJ2-7; 9 bases are shared with TRBD1. V lost 4 bases and J lost 5; bases outside the gene matches: 6. The CDR3 spans 14 residues. Germline lookup yields CDR1 ENHRY and CDR2 SYGVKD. The CDR3 loop is CAISGTGEVDEQYF. Written as DNA, the CDR3 is TGTGCCATCAGTGGGACAGGGGAAGTCGACGAGCAGTACTTC.

The rearrangement joins TRBV7-2 to TRBJ2-1; 11 bases are shared with TRBD2. The CDR3 loop spans 18 amino acids. Germline-derived CDR1 and CDR2 are SGHTA and FQGNSA. V was clipped by 2 bases and J by 7 bases; unmatched bases: 13. The CDR3 nucleotides read TGTGCCAGCAGCTTAAATCTCCTCGCTAGCGGGGGGTTAAATGAGCAGTTCTTC. This encodes CASSLNLLASGGLNEQFF.

This clonotype was seen at least ten times. The chain's CDR3 is CASSLVGDEQYF. CDR3 bases: TGTGCCAGCAGTTTGGTCGGGGACGAGCAGTACTTC. The chain couples TRBV7-2 to TRBJ2-7; D might be TRBD2 (5 bases). CDR1 and CDR2 from the germline V gene are SGHTA and FQGNSA. The CDR3 has 12 amino acids. V was cut by 6 bases and J by 5 bases, with 11 bases left in between.

The chain links TRBV29-1 to TRBJ2-5; 7 positions match TRBD2. Germline values: CDR1 SQVTM, CDR2 ANQGSEA. V trimming: 4 bases; J trimming: 4 bases; junction bases outside the gene matches: 6. The CDR3 sequence is 13 residues long. The CDR3 loop reads CSVGGRAGETQYF. CDR3 bases: TGCAGCGTTGGTGGGAGGGCGGGAGAGACCCAGTACTTC.

The CDR3 DNA reads as TGTGCCACCTCACGACCCGCTTCGGAGACCCAGTACTTC. Residues: CATSRPASETQYF. The rearrangement links TRBV24-1 to TRBJ2-5; D ambiguous. The length of the CDR3 is 13 residues. Per germline, CDR1 KGHDR and CDR2 SFDVKD. V shed 9 bases and J shed 5 bases, with 15 bases lying between them.

The gene calls are TRBV27 and TRBJ2-7; D is ambiguous. The CDR3 loop spans 11 amino acids. The V and J ends lost 7 bases and 4 bases respectively, with 8 bases between them. The germline V gene has CDR1 MNHEY and CDR2 SMNVEV (reference sequence). The CDR3 DNA reads as TGTGCCAGCAAGGACCGATACGAGCAGTACTTC. Its translation: CASKDRYEQYF.

This clonotype was seen only a few times. The rearrangement joins TRBV10-3 to TRBJ2-1; D may be TRBD1 (5 bases). Trimming removed 5 bases from V and 7 bases from J, with 18 bases in between. The CDR3 has 15 amino acids. CDR1 and CDR2 (germline): ENHRY, SYGVKD. The CDR3 reads CAISPRQGDPNEQFF. DNA for the CDR3: TGTGCCATCAGTCCACGTCAGGGTGACCCTAATGAGCAGTTCTTC.

The chain is built from TRBV20-1 and TRBJ2-1, with TRBD2 matching over 9 bases. Germline-derived CDR1 and CDR2 are DFQATT and SNEGSKA (reference sequence). Unmatched junction bases numbered 4, after V lost 1 base and J lost 0 bases. CDR3 size: 16 residues. The CDR3 coding sequence is TGCAGTGCTAGAGTCGCTAGCGGGAACTCCTACAATGAGCAGTTCTTC. It encodes CSARVASGNSYNEQFF.

In its sample, this clonotype was seen a few times. The genes are TRBV7-2 and TRBJ1-5; D gene ambiguous. V was clipped by 3 bases and J by 6 bases, with 6 bases between them. CDR3 size: 12 residues. Germline V CDR1 and CDR2: SGHTA, FQGNSA. The CDR3 here is CASSFLGQPQHF. The CDR3 DNA sequence: TGTGCCAGCAGCTTTCTGGGTCAGCCCCAGCATTTT.